The source of this T cell receptor beta chain is a study of shared clonotypes between healthy human individuals. Study-level results: Larger richness was generally estimated for naive than memory subsets. Non-shared clonotypes had lower generation probabilities than clonotypes shared by all four sorted-subset donors.

Trimming removed 5 bases at V and 2 bases at J, with 13 bases between. Germline V gene data show CDR1 as WNHNN and CDR2 as SYGVQD (reference sequence). The CDR3 extends over 14 amino acids. Comments on this clone: Its specificity is unknown.

Using immunoSEQ multiplex PCR, the repertoire was profiled, and TCRdb retains in-frame clones only, with some absent. The profile shows around 640,000 clones, around 96% of them singletons. CD8 cells classed as naive were CD45RO-negative and positively selected for CCR7, excluding terminally differentiated effector memory CD45RA+ cells. Recent acute infections and vaccinations were absent in the healthy HIV-negative adult donors. The clonotype originates from a young woman in good health. The sample consisted of naive CD8+ T cells sorted from blood. The chain links TRBV10-1 to TRBJ2-7, with a possible D match to TRBD1 (5 bases). The CDR3 loop is CASSSVDSPYEQYF. Written as DNA, the CDR3 is TGCGCCAGCAGTTCGGTAGACAGTCCCTACGAGCAGTACTTC.